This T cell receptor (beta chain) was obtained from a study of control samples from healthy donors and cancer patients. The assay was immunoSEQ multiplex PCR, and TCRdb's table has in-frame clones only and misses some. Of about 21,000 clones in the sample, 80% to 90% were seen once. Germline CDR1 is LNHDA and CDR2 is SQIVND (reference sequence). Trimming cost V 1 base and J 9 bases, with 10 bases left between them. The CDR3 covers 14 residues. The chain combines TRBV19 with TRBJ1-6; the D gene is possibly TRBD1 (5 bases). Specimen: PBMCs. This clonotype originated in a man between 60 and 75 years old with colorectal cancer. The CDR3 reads CASSIGPQGSPLHF. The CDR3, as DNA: TGTGCCAGTAGTATAGGACCGCAGGGTTCACCCCTCCACTTT.